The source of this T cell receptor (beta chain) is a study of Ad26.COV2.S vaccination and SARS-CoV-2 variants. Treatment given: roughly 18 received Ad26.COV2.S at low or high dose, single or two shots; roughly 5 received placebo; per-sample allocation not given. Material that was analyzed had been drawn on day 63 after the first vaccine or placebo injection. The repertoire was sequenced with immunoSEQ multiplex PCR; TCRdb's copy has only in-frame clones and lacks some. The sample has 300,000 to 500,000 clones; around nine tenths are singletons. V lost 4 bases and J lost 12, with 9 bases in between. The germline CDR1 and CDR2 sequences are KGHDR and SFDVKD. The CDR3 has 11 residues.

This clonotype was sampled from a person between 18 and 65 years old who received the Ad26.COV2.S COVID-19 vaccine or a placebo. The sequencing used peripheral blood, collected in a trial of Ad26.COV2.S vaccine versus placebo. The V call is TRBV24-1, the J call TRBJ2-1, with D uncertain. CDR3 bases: TGTGCCACCAGTGAGGGCCCATGGCAGTTCTTC. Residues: CATSEGPWQFF.